This T cell receptor (beta chain) was captured by sequencing in a study of T cell responses to AZD1222 COVID-19 vaccine. The study's findings and limits: Baseline seropositives among AZD1222 recipients totaled only five to seven.

This clone has more than one count but fewer than ten. Its antigen is not identified. From germline, CDR1 is SGHDN and CDR2 FVKESK. This CDR3 spans 14 amino acids. J lost 6 bases, V lost 4 bases, and 5 bases had no gene match. Repertoires were generated with immunoSEQ multiplex PCR, while TCRdb's copy carries only in-frame clones and drops some. The sample has approximately 110,000 clones; over 75% are singletons. This sample comprised peripheral blood, obtained on day 0 of AZD1222 vaccination. This receptor was obtained from an adult in good health. The chain employs TRBV14 and TRBJ2-7; 11 bases map to TRBD2. The CDR3 DNA sequence: TGTGCCAGCAGCCCCTCACTAGCGGGAGTCGAGCAGTACTTC. Translated: CASSPSLAGVEQYF.